Sequencing of this T cell receptor beta chain was carried out in a study of CD8 T cell repertoires and HIV-1 epitope variants. Turning to the study itself: T cells were stimulated with Twenty-five Gag and Nef peptides separately. Controls were a CMV, EBV and flu peptide pool, Ebola AY9 negative control, and no-peptide well.

The V end was cut by 8 bases, the J end by 0 bases, with 10 bases between. Germline V CDR1 and CDR2: SNHLY, FYNNEI. The CDR3 sequence is 13 residues long. Assay: immunoSEQ multiplex PCR; the TCRdb copy retains only in-frame clones and omits some. The table includes 3,000 to 3,500 clones, about 70% detected once. A few counts support this clone. The antigen remains undetermined. The rearrangement links TRBV2 to TRBJ1-1; no reliable D call. The TCR sequence derives from a male donor with HIV. The specimen sequenced was cultured CD8+ T cells derived from PBMCs. The chain's CDR3 is CASRGIMNTEAFF. The DNA of the CDR3 is TGTGCCAGCCGTGGAATTATGAACACTGAAGCTTTCTTT.